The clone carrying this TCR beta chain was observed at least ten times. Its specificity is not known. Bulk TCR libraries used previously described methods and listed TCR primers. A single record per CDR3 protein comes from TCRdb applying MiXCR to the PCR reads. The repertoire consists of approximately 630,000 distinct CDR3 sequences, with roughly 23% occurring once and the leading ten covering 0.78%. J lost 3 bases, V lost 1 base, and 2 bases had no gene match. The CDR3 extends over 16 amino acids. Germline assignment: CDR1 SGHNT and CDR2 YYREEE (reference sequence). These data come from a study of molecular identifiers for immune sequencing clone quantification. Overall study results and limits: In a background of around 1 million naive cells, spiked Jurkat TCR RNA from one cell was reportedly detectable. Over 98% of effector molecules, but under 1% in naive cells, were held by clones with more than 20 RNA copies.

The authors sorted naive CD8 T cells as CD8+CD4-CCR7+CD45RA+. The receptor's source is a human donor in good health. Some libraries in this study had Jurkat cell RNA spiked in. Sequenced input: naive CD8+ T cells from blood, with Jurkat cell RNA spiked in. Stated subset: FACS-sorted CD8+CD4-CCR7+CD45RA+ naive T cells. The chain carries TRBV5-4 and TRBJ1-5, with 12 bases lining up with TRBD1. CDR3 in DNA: TGTGCCAGCAGCTTGTGGGGACAGGGGGCCAATCAGCCCCAGCATTTT. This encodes CASSLWGQGANQPQHF.